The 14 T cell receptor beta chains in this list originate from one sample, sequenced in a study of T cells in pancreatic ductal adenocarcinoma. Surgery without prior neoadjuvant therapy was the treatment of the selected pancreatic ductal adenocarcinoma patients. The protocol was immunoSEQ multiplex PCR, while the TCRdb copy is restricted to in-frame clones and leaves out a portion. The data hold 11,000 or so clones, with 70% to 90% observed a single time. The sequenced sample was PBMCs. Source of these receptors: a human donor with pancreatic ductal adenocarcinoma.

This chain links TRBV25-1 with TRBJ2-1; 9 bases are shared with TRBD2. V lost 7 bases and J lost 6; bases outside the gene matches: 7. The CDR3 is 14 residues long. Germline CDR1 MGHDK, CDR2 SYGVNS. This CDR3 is CASMREGATNEQFF. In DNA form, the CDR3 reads TGTGCCAGCATGCGGGAGGGGGCAACCAATGAGCAGTTCTTC. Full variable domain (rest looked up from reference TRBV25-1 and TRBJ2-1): EADIYQTPRYLVIGTGKKITLECSQTMGHDKMYWYQQDPGMELHLIHYSYGVNSTEKGDLSSESTVSRIRTEHFPLTLESARPSHTSQYLCASMREGATNEQFFGPGTRLTVL.

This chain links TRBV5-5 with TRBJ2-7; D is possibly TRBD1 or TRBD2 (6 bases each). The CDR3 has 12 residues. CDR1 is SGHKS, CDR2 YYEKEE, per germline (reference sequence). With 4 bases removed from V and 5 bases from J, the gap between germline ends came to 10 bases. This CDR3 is CASSAEGDEQYF. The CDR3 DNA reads TGTGCCAGCAGCGCGGAGGGGGACGAGCAGTACTTC. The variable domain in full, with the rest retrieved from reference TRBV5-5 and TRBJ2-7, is DAGVTQSPTHLIKTRGQQVTLRCSPISGHKSVSWYQQVLGQGPQFIFQYYEKEERGRGNFPDRFSARQFPNYSSELNVNALLLGDSALYLCASSAEGDEQYFGPGTRLTVT.

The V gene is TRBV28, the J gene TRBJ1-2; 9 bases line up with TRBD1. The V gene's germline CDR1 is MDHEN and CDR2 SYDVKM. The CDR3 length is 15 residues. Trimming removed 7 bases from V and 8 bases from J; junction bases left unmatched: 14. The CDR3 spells CASTPGTGSREGYTF. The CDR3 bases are TGTGCCAGCACTCCCGGGACAGGGTCGCGAGAGGGCTACACCTTC.

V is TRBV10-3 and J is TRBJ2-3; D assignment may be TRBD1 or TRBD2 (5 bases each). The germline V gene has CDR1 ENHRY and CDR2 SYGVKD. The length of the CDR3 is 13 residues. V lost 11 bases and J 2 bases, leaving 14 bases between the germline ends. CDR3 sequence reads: CASTGGNTDTQYF. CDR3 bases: TGTGCCTCGACTGGGGGTAACACAGATACGCAGTATTTT.

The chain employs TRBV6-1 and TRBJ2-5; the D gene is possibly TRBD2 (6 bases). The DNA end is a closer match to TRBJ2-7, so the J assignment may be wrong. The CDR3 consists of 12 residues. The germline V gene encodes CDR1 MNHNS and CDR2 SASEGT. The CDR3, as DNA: TGTGCCAGCGGGAGGTCGGGGAACGAGCAGTACTTC. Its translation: CASGRSGNEQYF.

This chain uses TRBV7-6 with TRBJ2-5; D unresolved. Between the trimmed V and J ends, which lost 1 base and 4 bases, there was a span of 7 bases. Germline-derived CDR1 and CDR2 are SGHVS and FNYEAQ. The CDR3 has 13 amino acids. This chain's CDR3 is CASSLGPPETQYF. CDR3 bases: TGTGCCAGCAGCTTAGGGCCCCCAGAGACCCAGTACTTC.

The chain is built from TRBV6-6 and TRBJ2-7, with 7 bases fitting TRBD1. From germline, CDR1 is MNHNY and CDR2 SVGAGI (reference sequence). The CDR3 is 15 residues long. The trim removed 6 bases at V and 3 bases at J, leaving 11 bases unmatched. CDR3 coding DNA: TGTGCCAGCAGGTCGCCGGGACAGACCCACTACGAGCAGTACTTC. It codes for CASRSPGQTHYEQYF.

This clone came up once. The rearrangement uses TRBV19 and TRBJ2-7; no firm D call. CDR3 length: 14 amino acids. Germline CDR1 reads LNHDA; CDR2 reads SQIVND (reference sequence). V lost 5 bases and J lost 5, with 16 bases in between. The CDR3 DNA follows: TGTGCCAGTAGTGAGGTCCTTAGCAGCGACGAGCAGTACTTC. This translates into CASSEVLSSDEQYF.

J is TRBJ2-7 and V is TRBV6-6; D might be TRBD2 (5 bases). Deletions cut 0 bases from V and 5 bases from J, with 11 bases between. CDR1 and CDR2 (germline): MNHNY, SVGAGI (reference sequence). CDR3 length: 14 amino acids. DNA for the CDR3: TGTGCCAGCAGTTACTCGATTCGGGGAGACGAGCAGTACTTC. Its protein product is CASSYSIRGDEQYF.

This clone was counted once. Here the CDR3 reads CASSNLGTQYF. The CDR3 region has the DNA TGTGCCAGCAGCAATTTGGGGACCCAGTACTTC. V is TRBV5-4 and J is TRBJ2-5; D call uncertain. Germline V CDR1 and CDR2: SGHNT, YYREEE (reference sequence). Trimming left V 4 bases short and J 7 bases short, with 8 bases between. The CDR3 loop spans 11 amino acids.

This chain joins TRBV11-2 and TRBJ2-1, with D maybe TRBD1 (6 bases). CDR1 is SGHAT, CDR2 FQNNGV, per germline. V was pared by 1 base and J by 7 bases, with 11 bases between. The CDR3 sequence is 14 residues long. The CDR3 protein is CASSLGQGSNEQFF. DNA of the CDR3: TGTGCCAGCAGCTTAGGGCAGGGGTCAAATGAGCAGTTCTTC.

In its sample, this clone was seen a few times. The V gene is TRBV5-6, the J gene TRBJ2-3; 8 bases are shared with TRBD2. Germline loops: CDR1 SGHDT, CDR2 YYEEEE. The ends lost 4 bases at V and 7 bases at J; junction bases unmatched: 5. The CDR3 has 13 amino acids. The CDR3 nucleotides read TGTGCCAGCAGCGCACTAGCGGTTAATACGCAGTATTTT. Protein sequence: CASSALAVNTQYF. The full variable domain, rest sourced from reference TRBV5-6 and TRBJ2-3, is DAGVTQSPTHLIKTRGQQVTLRCSPKSGHDTVSWYQQALGQGPQFIFQYYEEEERQRGNFPDRFSGHQFPNYSSELNVNALLLGDSALYLCASSALAVNTQYFGPGTRLTVL.

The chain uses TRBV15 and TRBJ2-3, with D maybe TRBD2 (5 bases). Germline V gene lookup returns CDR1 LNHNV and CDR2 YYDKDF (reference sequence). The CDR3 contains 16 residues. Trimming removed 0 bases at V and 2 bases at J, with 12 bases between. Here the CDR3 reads CATSRDRSGATDTQYF. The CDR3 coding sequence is TGTGCCACCAGCAGAGATCGGAGCGGCGCCACAGATACGCAGTATTTT.

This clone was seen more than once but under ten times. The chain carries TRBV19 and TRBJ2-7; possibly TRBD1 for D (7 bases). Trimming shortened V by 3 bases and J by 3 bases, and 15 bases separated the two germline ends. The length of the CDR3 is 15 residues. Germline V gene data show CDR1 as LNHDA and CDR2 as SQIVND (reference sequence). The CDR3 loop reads CASSMIRGVGYEQYF. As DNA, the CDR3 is TGTGCCAGTAGTATGATCAGGGGGGTTGGCTACGAGCAGTACTTC.